The following is a TCR beta chain sequence with its context. Its antigen is not identified. Generated by immunoSEQ multiplex PCR, the TCRdb table keeps only in-frame clones and is missing some. The sample contains tens of thousands of clones, 65% to 85% of which appear only once. J lost 4 bases, V lost 6 bases, and 7 bases had no gene match. The length of the CDR3 is 14 residues. CDR1 MDHEN and CDR2 SYDVKM come from the germline V gene. The source of the sample is a study of PD-1 blockade in mismatch repair-deficient tumors. Study in general: Patients had approximately 11 mismatch repair-deficient cancer types, all previously treated and progressing.

Study-wide results and limits: After pembrolizumab, tumor-resident clones rose rapidly, then generally contracted before radiologic responses.

PCR or immunohistochemistry showed mismatch repair deficiency in every enrolled patient. TCR sequencing covered a few patients who responded to pembrolizumab. This clonotype originated in an adult with mismatch repair-deficient cancer. The sample was PBMCs, taken before pembrolizumab treatment. The rearrangement joins TRBV28 to TRBJ1-2, with 8 bases that match TRBD1. Here the CDR3 DNA reads TGTGCCAGCAGCCTGGCCGGGACAGGCTATGGCTACACCTTC. Its translation is CASSLAGTGYGYTF.